This note documents a single T cell receptor (beta chain) sequence. The sample originates from a study of blood T cells in healthy people across ages. There are 12 residues in the CDR3. V was trimmed by 8 bases and J by 2 bases, leaving 12 bases between them. Germline CDR1 reads DFQATT; CDR2 reads SNEGSKA (reference sequence). With a J-beta primer mix and a sample-barcoded 5' primer, a second PCR ran roughly 6 to 11 cycles. Each CDR3 protein gets one entry after TCRdb re-called the 5' RACE reads with MiXCR. The repertoire has roughly 2 million distinct CDR3 sequences, about 49% of them found once; the top ten carry roughly 2.1%.

The sample taken for sequencing was blood. The chain links TRBV20-1 to TRBJ1-2; D gene ambiguous. This sequence was found in a woman aged 40 to 50 in good health. The CDR3 nucleotides are TGCAGTCCCAGAAAGTCAAACTATGGCTACACCTTC. This gives the protein CSPRKSNYGYTF.